This TCR beta chain derives from a study of neoadjuvant nivolumab and ipilimumab in lung cancer. Study-wide results and caveats: Only two of four nivolumab-treated tumors gained richness and clonality by surgery.

V was trimmed by 4 bases and J by 7 bases, leaving 10 bases between them. Germline CDR1 and CDR2: SQVTM and ANQGSEA. The CDR3 sequence is 11 residues long. The protocol was immunoSEQ multiplex PCR, while the TCRdb copy is restricted to in-frame clones and leaves out a portion. The repertoire includes approximately 8,400 clones, about 85% of them detected once, and about 6.2% sits in the top ten. Note on this clone: Its target is not known.

This receptor was taken from an adult with non-small cell lung cancer. Sequenced material: adjacent normal lung tissue, taken after neoadjuvant nivolumab, alone or with ipilimumab, at or shortly before surgery. V and J are TRBV29-1 and TRBJ1-1, with unresolved D. The CDR3 DNA is TGCAGCGTTGTTTCCAGTTTTGAAGCTTTCTTT. As protein: CSVVSSFEAFF.